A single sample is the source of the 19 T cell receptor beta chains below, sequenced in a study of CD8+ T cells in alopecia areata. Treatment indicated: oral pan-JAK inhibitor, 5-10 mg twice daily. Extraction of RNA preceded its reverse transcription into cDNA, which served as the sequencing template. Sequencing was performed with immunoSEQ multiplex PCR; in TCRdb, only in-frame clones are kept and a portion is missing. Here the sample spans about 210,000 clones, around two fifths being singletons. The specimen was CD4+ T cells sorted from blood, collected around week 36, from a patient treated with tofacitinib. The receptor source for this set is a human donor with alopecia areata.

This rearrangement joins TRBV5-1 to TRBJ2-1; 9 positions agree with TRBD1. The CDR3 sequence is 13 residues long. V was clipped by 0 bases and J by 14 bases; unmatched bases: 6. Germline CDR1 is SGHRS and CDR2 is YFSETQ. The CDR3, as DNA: TGCGCCAGCAGCTTGGTTGGGACAGGGAAGGAGTTCTTC. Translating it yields CASSLVGTGKEFF.

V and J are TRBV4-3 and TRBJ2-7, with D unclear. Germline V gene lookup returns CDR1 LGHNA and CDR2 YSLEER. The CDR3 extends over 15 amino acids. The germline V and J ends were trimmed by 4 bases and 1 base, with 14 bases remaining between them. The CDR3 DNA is TGCGCCAGCAGCCGGTCTCCTACTGCGTCCTACGAGCAGTACTTC. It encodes CASSRSPTASYEQYF.

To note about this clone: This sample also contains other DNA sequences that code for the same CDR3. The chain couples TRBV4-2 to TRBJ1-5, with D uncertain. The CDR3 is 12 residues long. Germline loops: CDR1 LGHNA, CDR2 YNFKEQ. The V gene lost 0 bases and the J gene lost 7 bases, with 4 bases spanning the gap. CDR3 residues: CASSQDSQPQHF. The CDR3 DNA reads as TGTGCCAGCAGCCAAGATAGCCAGCCCCAGCATTTT.

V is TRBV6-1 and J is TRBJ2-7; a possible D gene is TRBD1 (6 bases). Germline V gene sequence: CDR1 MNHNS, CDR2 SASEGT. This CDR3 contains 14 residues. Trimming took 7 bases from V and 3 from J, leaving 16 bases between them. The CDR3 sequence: CASTLGEGGYEQYF. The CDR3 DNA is TGTGCCAGCACTCTGGGAGAAGGGGGCTACGAGCAGTACTTC.

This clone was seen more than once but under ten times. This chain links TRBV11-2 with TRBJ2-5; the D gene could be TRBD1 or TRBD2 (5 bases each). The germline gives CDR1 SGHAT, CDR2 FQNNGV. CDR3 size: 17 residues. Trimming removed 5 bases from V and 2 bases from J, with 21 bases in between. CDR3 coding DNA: TGTGCCAGCAGCCCCAGAGTTGGGGACCCCATACAAGAGACCCAGTACTTC. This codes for CASSPRVGDPIQETQYF.

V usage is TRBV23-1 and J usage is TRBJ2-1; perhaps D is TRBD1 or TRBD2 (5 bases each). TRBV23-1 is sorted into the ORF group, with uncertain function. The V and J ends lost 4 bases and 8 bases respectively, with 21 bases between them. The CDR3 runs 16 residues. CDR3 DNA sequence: TGCGCCAGCAGTCCCCAAGGGGAGCCATTATCGTATGAGCAGTTCTTC. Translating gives CASSPQGEPLSYEQFF.

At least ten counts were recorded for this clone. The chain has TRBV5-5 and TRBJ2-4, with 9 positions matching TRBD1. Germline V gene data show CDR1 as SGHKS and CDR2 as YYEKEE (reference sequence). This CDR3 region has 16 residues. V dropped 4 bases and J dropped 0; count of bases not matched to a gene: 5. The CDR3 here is CASSPGQGTAKNIQYF. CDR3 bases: TGTGCCAGCAGCCCAGGACAGGGGACAGCCAAAAACATTCAGTACTTC.

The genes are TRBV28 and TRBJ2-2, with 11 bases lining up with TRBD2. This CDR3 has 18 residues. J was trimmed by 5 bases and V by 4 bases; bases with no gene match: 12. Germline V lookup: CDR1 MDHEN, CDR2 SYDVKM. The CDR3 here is CASSSISPGLAVTGELFF. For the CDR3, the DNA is TGTGCCAGCAGTTCGATATCGCCGGGACTAGCGGTAACCGGGGAGCTGTTTTTT.

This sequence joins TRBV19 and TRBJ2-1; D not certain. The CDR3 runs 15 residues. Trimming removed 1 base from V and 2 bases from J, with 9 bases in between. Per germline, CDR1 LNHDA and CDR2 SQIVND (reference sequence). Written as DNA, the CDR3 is TGTGCCAGTAGTATAGCCCCACGTCCCTACAATGAGCAGTTCTTC. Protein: CASSIAPRPYNEQFF.

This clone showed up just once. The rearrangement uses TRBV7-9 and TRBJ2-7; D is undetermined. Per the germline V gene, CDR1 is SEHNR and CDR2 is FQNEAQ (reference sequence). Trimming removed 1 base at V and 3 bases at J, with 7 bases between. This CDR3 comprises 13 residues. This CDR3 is CASSLGGYYEQYF. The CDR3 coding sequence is TGTGCCAGCAGCTTAGGGGGATACTACGAGCAGTACTTC.

CDR3 residues: CASSVSGGEEKLFF. In DNA form, the CDR3 reads TGTGCCAGCAGTGTTTCAGGGGGCGAAGAAAAACTGTTTTTT. The rearrangement uses TRBV2 and TRBJ1-4; 8 bases are a match to TRBD1. Trimming cost V 4 bases and J 8 bases; bases outside gene matches: 6. CDR3 length equals 14 residues. Per the germline V gene, CDR1 is SNHLY and CDR2 is FYNNEI.

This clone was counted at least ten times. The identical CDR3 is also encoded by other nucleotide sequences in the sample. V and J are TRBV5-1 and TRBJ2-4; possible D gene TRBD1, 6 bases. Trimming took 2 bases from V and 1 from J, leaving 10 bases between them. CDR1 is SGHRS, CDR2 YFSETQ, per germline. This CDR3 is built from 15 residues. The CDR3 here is CASSLTQGAKNIQYF. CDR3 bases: TGCGCCAGCAGCTTAACACAGGGCGCCAAAAACATTCAGTACTTC.

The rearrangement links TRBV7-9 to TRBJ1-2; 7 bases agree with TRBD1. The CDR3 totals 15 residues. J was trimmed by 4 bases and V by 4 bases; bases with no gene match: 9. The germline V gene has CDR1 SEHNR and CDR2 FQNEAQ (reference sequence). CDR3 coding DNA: TGTGCCAGCAGCTCGACGGGACAGAAGATCTATGGCTACACCTTC. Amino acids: CASSSTGQKIYGYTF.

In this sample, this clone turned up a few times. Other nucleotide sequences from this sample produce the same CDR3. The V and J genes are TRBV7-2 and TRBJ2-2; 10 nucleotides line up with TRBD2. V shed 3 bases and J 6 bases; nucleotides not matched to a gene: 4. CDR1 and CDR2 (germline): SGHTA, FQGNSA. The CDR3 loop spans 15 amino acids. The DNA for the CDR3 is TGTGCCAGCAGCTTGGCTCTAGCGGGAGCCGGGGAGCTGTTTTTT. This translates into CASSLALAGAGELFF.

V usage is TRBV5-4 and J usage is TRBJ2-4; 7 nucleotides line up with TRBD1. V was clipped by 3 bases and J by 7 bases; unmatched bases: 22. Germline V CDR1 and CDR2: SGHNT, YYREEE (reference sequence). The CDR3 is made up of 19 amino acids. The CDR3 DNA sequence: TGTGCCAGCAGCTCCAAGAGTCTCCTAGGGGGCAGGGGTTATAACATTCAGTACTTC. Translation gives CASSSKSLLGGRGYNIQYF.

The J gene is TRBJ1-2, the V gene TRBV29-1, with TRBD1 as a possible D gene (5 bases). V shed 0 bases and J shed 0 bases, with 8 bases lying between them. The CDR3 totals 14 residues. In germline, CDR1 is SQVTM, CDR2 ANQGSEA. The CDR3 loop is CSVEEGTSNYGYTF. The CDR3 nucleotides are TGCAGCGTTGAAGAAGGGACTTCTAACTATGGCTACACCTTC.

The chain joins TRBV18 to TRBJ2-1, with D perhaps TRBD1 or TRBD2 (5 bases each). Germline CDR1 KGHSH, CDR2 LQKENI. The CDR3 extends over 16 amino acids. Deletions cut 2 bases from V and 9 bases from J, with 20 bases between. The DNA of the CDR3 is TGTGCCAGCTCACCATTGGGACCCGGAACGGGCGGTGAGCAGTTCTTC. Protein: CASSPLGPGTGGEQFF.

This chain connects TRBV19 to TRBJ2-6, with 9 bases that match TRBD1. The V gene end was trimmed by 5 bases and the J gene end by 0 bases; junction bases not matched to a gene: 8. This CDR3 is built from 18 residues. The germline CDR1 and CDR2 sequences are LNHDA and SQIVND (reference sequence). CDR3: CASSGLTGGASGANVLTF. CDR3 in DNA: TGTGCCAGTAGTGGGCTGACAGGGGGTGCCTCTGGGGCCAACGTCCTGACTTTC.

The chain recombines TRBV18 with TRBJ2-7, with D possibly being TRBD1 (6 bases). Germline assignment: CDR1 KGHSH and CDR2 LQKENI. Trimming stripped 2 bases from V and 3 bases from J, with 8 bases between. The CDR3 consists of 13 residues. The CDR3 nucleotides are TGTGCCAGCTCACCAGGACAGAACTACGAGCAGTACTTC. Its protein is CASSPGQNYEQYF.